The 15 T cell receptor beta chains below were found in one sample sequenced in a study of blood T cell repertoires in COVID-19. Sequencing was performed with immunoSEQ multiplex PCR; in TCRdb, only in-frame clones are kept and a portion is missing. The sample lists 380,000 or so clones; more than 75% were seen once. The specimen was PBMCs or T cells enriched from blood (not recorded which). These TCRs come from a woman in her 30s with acute COVID-19.

This sequence joins TRBV7-9 and TRBJ2-1; 9 bases agree with TRBD2. The V gene end was trimmed by 6 bases and the J gene end by 4 bases; junction bases not matched to a gene: 1. CDR1 and CDR2 from the germline V gene are SEHNR and FQNEAQ (reference sequence). The CDR3 loop spans 13 amino acids. As DNA, the CDR3 is TGTGCCAGCAGGCTAGCGGGGTACAATGAGCAGTTCTTC. Translation gives CASRLAGYNEQFF.

This clone was found a few times. The chain joins TRBV7-9 to TRBJ2-2, with 7 bases that match TRBD2. The V gene end was trimmed by 5 bases and the J gene end by 4 bases; junction bases not matched to a gene: 4. This CDR3 comprises 14 residues. The germline V gene encodes CDR1 SEHNR and CDR2 FQNEAQ (reference sequence). CDR3 loop: CASSLVAGTGELFF. The CDR3 bases are TGTGCCAGCAGCCTCGTAGCGGGCACCGGGGAGCTGTTTTTT. The entire variable domain, with the rest obtained from reference TRBV7-9 and TRBJ2-2, is as follows: DTGVSQNPRHKITKRGQNVTFRCDPISEHNRLYWYRQTLGQGPEFLTYFQNEAQLEKSRLLSDRFSAERPKGSFSTLEIQRTEQGDSAMYLCASSLVAGTGELFFGEGSRLTVL.

The CDR3: CASSQGAPPLHF. The CDR3 nucleotides are TGTGCCAGCTCACAGGGGGCCCCACCCCTCCACTTT. The chain has TRBV18 and TRBJ1-6; TRBD1 agrees at 7 bases. V gave up 4 bases and J gave up 11 bases; unmatched junction bases: 2. Germline CDR1 reads KGHSH; CDR2 reads LQKENI. This CDR3 has 12 residues.

V and J are TRBV2 and TRBJ1-5; 8 bases line up with TRBD1. The CDR3 spans 13 residues. Trimming at V came to 5 bases and at J to 6 bases, leaving 3 bases not matched to a gene. From germline, CDR1 is SNHLY and CDR2 FYNNEI. The CDR3 DNA sequence: TGTGCCAGCAGTTGGACAGGGTCTCAGCCCCAGCATTTT. It is translated as CASSWTGSQPQHF.

This rearrangement joins TRBV7-9 to TRBJ2-6; a weak D match, TRBD2 (6 bases). V lost 8 bases and J 4 bases, leaving 12 bases between the germline ends. Germline values: CDR1 SEHNR, CDR2 FQNEAQ (reference sequence). The CDR3 is 14 amino acids. CDR3 bases: TGTGCCAGCTCCAGGGAGGAAGGGGCCAACGTCCTGACTTTC. Protein: CASSREEGANVLTF.

The rearrangement links TRBV11-2 to TRBJ1-6; TRBD1 might be the D (5 bases). This CDR3 is built from 17 residues. V dropped 0 bases and J dropped 8 bases, with 17 bases sitting between them. The germline gives CDR1 SGHAT, CDR2 FQNNGV. The CDR3 sequence is CASSLEGRGRVDSPLHF. As DNA, the CDR3 is TGTGCCAGCAGCTTAGAGGGGCGTGGCAGGGTGGATTCACCCCTCCACTTT.

V and J are TRBV14 and TRBJ2-7; no definite D call. In germline, CDR1 is SGHDN, CDR2 FVKESK. Deletions cut 1 base from V and 4 bases from J, with 14 bases between. CDR3 size: 15 residues. CDR3 in amino acids: CASSQVYGETYEQYF. CDR3 in DNA: TGTGCCAGCAGCCAAGTTTACGGTGAGACTTACGAGCAGTACTTC.

The chain links TRBV15 to TRBJ1-4; D gene ambiguous. The germline gives CDR1 LNHNV, CDR2 YYDKDF (reference sequence). The CDR3 contains 12 residues. V was clipped by 5 bases and J by 14 bases, with 15 bases between them. In DNA, the CDR3 is TGTGCCACCAGCGATTTGGGGAGGTCGCTGTTTTTT. It translates to CATSDLGRSLFF. Variable domain in full (rest from reference TRBV15 and TRBJ1-4): DAMVIQNPRYQVTQFGKPVTLSCSQTLNHNVMYWYQQKSSQAPKLLFHYYDKDFNNEADTPDNFQSRRPNTSFCFLDIRSPGLGDTAMYLCATSDLGRSLFFGSGTQLSVL.

The V and J genes are TRBV25-1 and TRBJ2-2; weak D call: TRBD1 (5 bases). CDR1 is MGHDK, CDR2 SYGVNS, per germline. The CDR3 is 15 residues long. Trimming stripped 4 bases from V and 2 bases from J, with 11 bases between. The CDR3 coding sequence is TGTGCCAGCAGTGGCGGCAGGGATAACACCGGGGAGCTGTTTTTT. This sequence encodes CASSGGRDNTGELFF.

The V and J genes are TRBV20-1 and TRBJ1-6; a weak D match, TRBD1 (6 bases). The CDR3 has 10 amino acids. Per the germline V gene, CDR1 is DFQATT and CDR2 is SNEGSKA (reference sequence). V was cut by 6 bases and J by 14 bases, with 11 bases left in between. The CDR3 region is CSAHRDTLHF. The CDR3 nucleotides are TGCAGTGCCCACCGGGACACCCTCCACTTT.

The V gene is TRBV5-4, the J gene TRBJ1-1; a weak D match, TRBD1 (6 bases). CDR3 length equals 14 residues. The V end was cut by 4 bases, the J end by 7 bases, with 17 bases between. Germline CDR1 is SGHNT and CDR2 is YYREEE (reference sequence). CDR3 sequence reads: CASSPRPQGLEAFF. Written as DNA, the CDR3 is TGTGCCAGCAGCCCAAGACCCCAGGGGCTTGAAGCTTTCTTT.

This clone was picked up one time. The chain joins TRBV3-1 (or the pseudogene TRBV3-2) to TRBJ1-1; 7 bases fit TRBD1. CDR3 size: 14 residues. The ends lost 5 bases at V and 1 base at J; junction bases unmatched: 4. Germline CDR1 is LGHDT and CDR2 is YNNKEL (reference sequence). CDR3 residues: CASSSGQSNTEAFF. DNA for the CDR3: TGTGCCAGCAGCTCGGGACAGTCGAACACTGAAGCTTTCTTT.

This chain uses TRBV5-1 with TRBJ1-6; a weak D match, TRBD1 (5 bases). The germline gives CDR1 SGHRS, CDR2 YFSETQ. The ends were cut back, 0 bases at V and 9 bases at J, with 13 bases in the middle. The CDR3 extends over 15 amino acids. In DNA form, the CDR3 reads TGCGCCAGCAGCTTGGAGAGGGGAGGTAGTTCACCCCTCCACTTT. Translating it yields CASSLERGGSSPLHF.

The chain couples TRBV10-2 to TRBJ1-3; unclear D gene. Germline V gene sequence: CDR1 WSHSY, CDR2 SAAADI. V was clipped by 3 bases and J by 2 bases, with 11 bases between them. The CDR3 spans 15 residues. CDR3 in amino acids: CASSDEGGPGNTIYF. CDR3 DNA sequence: TGCGCCAGCAGTGATGAAGGAGGACCTGGAAACACCATATATTTT.

The DNA for the CDR3 is TGTGCCAGCAGCTTGGGGACGGACAGTCTAGAGACCCAGTACTTC. It codes for CASSLGTDSLETQYF. V gene TRBV5-8 combines with J gene TRBJ2-5; maybe TRBD1 (6 bases). V was pared by 0 bases and J by 4 bases, with 13 bases between. Germline V gene sequence: CDR1 SGHTS, CDR2 YDEGEE. The CDR3 has 15 residues. Combining the CDR3 with reference TRBV5-8 and TRBJ2-5 gives the whole variable domain EAGVTQSPTHLIKTRGQQATLRCSPISGHTSVYWYQQALGLGLQFLLWYDEGEERNRGNFPPRFSGRQFPNYSSELNVNALELEDSALYLCASSLGTDSLETQYFGPGTRLLVL.